The 2 T cell receptor beta chains below were found in one sample sequenced in a study of identical twins. From the 5' RACE reads, TCRdb called clonotypes with MiXCR, one entry per CDR3 protein. Among about 340,000 distinct CDR3 sequences listed, approximately 9.1% were seen once. The specimen was naive T cells sorted from blood. These receptors came from a woman in her forties or fifties in good health.

This chain joins TRBV5-1 and TRBJ1-1; possibly TRBD1 for D (5 bases). Germline V lookup: CDR1 SGHRS, CDR2 YFSETQ. CDR3 length equals 19 residues. Between the trimmed V and J ends, which lost 0 bases and 0 bases, there was a span of 21 bases. In DNA form, the CDR3 reads TGCGCCAGCAGCTTGGCCTTAACAGGACGCATTGACATGAACACTGAAGCTTTCTTT. Amino acids: CASSLALTGRIDMNTEAFF.

Many counts were recorded for this clonotype. The J gene is TRBJ1-2, the V gene TRBV5-1; D gene unclear. V was pared by 4 bases and J by 4 bases, with 11 bases between. The CDR3 contains 13 residues. Germline CDR1 and CDR2: SGHRS and YFSETQ. This CDR3 is CASSATLSYGYTF. For the CDR3, the DNA is TGCGCCAGCAGCGCCACATTAAGCTATGGCTACACCTTC.